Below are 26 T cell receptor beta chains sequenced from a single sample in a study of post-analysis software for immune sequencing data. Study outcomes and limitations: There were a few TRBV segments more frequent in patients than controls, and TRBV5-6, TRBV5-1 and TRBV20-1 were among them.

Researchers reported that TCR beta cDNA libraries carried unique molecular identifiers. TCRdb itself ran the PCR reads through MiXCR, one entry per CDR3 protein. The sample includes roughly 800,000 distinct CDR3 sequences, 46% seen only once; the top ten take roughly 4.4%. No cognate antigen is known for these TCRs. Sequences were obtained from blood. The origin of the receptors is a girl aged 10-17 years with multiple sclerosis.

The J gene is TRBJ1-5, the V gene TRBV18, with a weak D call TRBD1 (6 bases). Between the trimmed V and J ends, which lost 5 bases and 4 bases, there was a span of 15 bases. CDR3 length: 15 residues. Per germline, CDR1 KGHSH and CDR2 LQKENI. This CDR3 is CASSNKQGANQPQHF. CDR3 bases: TGTGCCAGCTCAAACAAACAGGGAGCAAATCAGCCCCAGCATTTT.

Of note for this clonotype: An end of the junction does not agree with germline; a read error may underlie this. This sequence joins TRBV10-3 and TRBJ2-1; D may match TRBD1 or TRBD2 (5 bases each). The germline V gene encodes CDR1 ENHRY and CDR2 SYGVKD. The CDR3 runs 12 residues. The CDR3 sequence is CASSYSGHEQFF. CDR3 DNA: TGTGCCAGCAGTTACTCGGGACATGAGCAGTTCTTC.

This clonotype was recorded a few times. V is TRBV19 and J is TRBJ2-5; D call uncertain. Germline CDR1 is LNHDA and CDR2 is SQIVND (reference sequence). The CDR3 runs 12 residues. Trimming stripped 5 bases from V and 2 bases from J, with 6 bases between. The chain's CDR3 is CASSDIQETQYF. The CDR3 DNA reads TGTGCCAGTAGTGACATACAAGAGACCCAGTACTTC.

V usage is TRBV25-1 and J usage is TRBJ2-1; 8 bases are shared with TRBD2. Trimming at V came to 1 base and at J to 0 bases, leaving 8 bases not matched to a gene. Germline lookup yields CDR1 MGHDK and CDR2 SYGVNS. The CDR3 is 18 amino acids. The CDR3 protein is CASSEFWRLASSYNEQFF. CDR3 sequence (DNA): TGTGCCAGCAGTGAATTTTGGAGACTAGCGAGCTCCTACAATGAGCAGTTCTTC.

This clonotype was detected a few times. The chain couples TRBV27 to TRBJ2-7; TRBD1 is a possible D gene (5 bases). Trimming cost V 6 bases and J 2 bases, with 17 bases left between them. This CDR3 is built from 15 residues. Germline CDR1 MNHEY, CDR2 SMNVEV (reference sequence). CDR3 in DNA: TGTGCCAGCAGCCACAGCAGGACATCAGCCTACGAGCAGTACTTC. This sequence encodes CASSHSRTSAYEQYF.

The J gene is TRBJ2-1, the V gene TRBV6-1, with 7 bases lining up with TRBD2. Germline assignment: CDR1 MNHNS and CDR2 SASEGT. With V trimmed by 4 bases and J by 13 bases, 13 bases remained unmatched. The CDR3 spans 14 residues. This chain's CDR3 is CASSGTRRGETQFF. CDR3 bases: TGTGCCAGCAGTGGGACTAGGCGCGGGGAGACCCAGTTCTTC.

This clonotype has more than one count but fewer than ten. CDR3 amino acids: CSARDYRGWYGYTF. The CDR3 nucleotides are TGCAGTGCTAGAGATTACAGGGGTTGGTATGGCTACACCTTC. The rearrangement uses TRBV20-1 and TRBJ1-2, with 7 bases aligning to TRBD1. This CDR3 contains 14 residues. Germline V gene lookup returns CDR1 DFQATT and CDR2 SNEGSKA (reference sequence). Trimming cost V 0 bases and J 5 bases; bases outside gene matches: 6.

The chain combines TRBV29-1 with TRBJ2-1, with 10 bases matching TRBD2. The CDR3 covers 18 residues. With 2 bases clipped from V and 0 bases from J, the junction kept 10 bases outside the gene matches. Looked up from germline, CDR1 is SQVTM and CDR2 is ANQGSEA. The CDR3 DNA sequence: TGCAGCGTTGAAAAGGCCAGCGGGAGGGTGAGCTCCTACAATGAGCAGTTCTTC. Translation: CSVEKASGRVSSYNEQFF.

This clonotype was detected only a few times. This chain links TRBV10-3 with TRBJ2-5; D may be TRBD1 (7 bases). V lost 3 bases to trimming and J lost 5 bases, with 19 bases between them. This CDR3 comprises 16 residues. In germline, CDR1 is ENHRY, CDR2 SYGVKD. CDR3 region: CAISEYLRGTAETQYF. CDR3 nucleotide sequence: TGTGCCATCAGTGAATATCTCCGGGGGACAGCGGAGACCCAGTACTTC.

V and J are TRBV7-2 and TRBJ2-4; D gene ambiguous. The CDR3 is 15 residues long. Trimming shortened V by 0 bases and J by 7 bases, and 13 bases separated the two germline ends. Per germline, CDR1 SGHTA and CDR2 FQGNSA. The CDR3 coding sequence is TGTGCCAGCAGCTTAGCTTCGAGCGAGGTTAACATTCAGTACTTC. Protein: CASSLASSEVNIQYF.

Here the CDR3 DNA reads TGCGCCAGCAGCTTGGGACTAGCGGGGATTGAGCAGTTCTTC. Residues: CASSLGLAGIEQFF. The rearrangement joins TRBV5-1 to TRBJ2-1; TRBD2 matches 11 bases. Germline CDR1 and CDR2: SGHRS and YFSETQ. CDR3 length: 14 residues. V gave up 0 bases and J gave up 9 bases; unmatched junction bases: 2.

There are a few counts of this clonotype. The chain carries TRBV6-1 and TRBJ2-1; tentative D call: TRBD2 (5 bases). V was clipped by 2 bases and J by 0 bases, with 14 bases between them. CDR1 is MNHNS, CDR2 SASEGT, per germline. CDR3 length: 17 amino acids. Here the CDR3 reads CASSEYGSVSSYNEQFF. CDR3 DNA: TGTGCCAGCAGTGAATATGGTAGCGTGAGCTCCTACAATGAGCAGTTCTTC.

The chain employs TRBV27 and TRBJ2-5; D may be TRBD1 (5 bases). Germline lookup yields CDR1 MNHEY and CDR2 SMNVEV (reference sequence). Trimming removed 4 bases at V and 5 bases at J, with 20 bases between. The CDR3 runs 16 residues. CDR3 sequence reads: CASSSDSGRADETQYF. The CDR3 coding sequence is TGTGCCAGCAGTTCCGACTCGGGCAGGGCGGACGAGACCCAGTACTTC.

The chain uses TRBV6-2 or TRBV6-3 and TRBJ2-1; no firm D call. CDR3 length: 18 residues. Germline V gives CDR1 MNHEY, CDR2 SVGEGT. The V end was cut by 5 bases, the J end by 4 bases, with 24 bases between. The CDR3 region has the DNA TGTGCCAGCAGTCACACTCGAGGTAGCAGCAGACCTTACAATGAGCAGTTCTTC. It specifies CASSHTRGSSRPYNEQFF.

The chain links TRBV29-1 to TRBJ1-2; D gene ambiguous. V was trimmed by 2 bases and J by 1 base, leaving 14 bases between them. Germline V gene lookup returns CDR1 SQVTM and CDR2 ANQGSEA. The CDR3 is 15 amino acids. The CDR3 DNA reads TGCAGCGTTGAACACCCCAGCCTCAATAACTATGGCTACACCTTC. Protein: CSVEHPSLNNYGYTF.

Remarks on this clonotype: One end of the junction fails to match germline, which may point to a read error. This chain's CDR3 is CASSLNGDNEQFF. CDR3 DNA sequence: TGTGCTAGCAGCTTGAATGGAGACAATGAGCAGTTCTTC. This chain uses TRBV7-7 with TRBJ2-1; no clear D. The germline gives CDR1 SSHAT, CDR2 FNYEAQ (reference sequence). The CDR3 consists of 13 residues.

In DNA, the CDR3 is TGTGCCAGCAGTCAGACAGTTGGCGGGGAGCTGTTTTTT. Translation: CASSQTVGGELFF. The genes are TRBV12-3 or TRBV12-4 and TRBJ2-2, with D perhaps TRBD1 (5 bases). The CDR3 contains 13 residues. Trimming removed 5 bases from V and 7 bases from J, with 11 bases in between.

CDR3 coding DNA: TGTGCCACCAGCAGAGACGGGAGGTATGGCAATGAGCAGTTCTTC. Protein product: CATSRDGRYGNEQFF. This rearrangement joins TRBV15 to TRBJ2-1; the match to TRBD2 covers 7 bases. CDR1 is LNHNV and CDR2 is YYDKDF in the germline V gene (reference sequence). The CDR3 consists of 15 residues. J lost 6 bases, V lost 0 bases, and 5 bases had no gene match.

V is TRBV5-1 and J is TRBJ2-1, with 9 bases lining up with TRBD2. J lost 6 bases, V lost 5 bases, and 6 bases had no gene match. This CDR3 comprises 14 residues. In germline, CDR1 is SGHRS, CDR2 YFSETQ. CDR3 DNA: TGCGCCAGCAGACCCGGGACTAGCACCAATGAGCAGTTCTTC. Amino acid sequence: CASRPGTSTNEQFF. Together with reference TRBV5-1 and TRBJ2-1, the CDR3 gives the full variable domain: KAGVTQTPRYLIKTRGQQVTLSCSPISGHRSVSWYQQTPGQGLQFLFEYFSETQRNKGNFPGRFSGRQFSNSRSEMNVSTLELGDSALYLCASRPGTSTNEQFFGPGTRLTVL.

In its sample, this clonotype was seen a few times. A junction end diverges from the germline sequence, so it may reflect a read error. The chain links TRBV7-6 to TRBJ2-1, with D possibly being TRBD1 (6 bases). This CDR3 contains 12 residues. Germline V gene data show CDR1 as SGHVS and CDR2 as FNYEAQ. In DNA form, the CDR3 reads TGTGCCAGCAGCTTACGGGACAAAGAGCAGTTCTTC. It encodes CASSLRDKEQFF.

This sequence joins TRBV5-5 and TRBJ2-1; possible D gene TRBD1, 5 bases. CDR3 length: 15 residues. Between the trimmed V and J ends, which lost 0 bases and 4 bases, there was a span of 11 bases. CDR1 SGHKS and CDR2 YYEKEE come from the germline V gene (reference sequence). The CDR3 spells CASSLVRAKYNEQFF. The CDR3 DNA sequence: TGTGCCAGCAGCTTGGTCAGGGCGAAGTACAATGAGCAGTTCTTC.

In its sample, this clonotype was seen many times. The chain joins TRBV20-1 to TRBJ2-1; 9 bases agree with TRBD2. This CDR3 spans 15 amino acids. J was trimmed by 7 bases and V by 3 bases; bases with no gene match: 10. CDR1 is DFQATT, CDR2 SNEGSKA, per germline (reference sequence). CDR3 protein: CSASAVLAGNNEQFF. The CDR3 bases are TGCAGTGCTAGCGCGGTCCTAGCGGGGAATAATGAGCAGTTCTTC.

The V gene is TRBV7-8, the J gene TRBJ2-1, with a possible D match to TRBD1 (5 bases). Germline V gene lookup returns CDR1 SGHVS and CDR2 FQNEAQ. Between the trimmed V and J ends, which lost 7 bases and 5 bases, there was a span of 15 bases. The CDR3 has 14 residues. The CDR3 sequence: CASINDRTHNEQFF. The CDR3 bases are TGTGCCAGCATCAACGACAGAACCCACAATGAGCAGTTCTTC.

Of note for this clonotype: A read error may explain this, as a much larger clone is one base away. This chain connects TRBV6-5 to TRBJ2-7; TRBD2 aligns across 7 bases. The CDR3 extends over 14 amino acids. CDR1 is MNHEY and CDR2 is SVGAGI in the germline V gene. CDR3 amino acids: CVSSYGGSSYEQYF. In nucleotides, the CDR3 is TGTGTCAGCAGTTACGGCGGGAGCTCCTACGAGCAGTACTTC.

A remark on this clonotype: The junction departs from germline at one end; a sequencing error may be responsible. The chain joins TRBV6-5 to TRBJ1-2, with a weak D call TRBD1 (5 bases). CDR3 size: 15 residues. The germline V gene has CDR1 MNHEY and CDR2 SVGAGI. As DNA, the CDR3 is TGTGCCGGCAGTTACGAGCCAGGGCCCAACTATGGCTACACCTTC. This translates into CAGSYEPGPNYGYTF.

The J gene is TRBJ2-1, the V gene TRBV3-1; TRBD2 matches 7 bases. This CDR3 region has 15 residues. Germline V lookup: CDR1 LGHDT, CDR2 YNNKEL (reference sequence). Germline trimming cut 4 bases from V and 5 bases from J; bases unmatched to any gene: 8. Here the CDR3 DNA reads TGTGCCAGCAGCCGGGGGGGTATTCCCCACAATGAGCAGTTCTTC. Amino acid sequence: CASSRGGIPHNEQFF.